This TCR beta chain was sequenced for a study of cytomegalovirus exposure and HLA in healthy donors. Study information: Within the Caucasian-associated ancestry cluster were roughly 81% of the roughly 400 genotyped donors. Study-level results: Most TCRs appeared rarely, but some public TCRs recurred in many donors. Most subjects had HLA-A and HLA-B alleles reportedly predicted accurately by TCR beta sequences. In a later analysis, CMV-associated beta chains were mostly HLA-associated, it appeared.

Both 60 Vbeta primers and 13 Jbeta primers went into the PCR. Some clones are missing from TCRdb's copy, which holds only in-frame ones; the method was immunoSEQ multiplex PCR. This table holds about 140,000 clones, approximately 82% found once. This clone is a singleton in its sample. Antigen: not known. Germline V CDR1 and CDR2: SNHLY, FYNNEI. The CDR3 totals 14 residues. Losses at the gene ends were 3 bases for V and 9 bases for J; bases not matched to a gene: 4. The source of this sequence is a man aged 25 to 40 in good health and CMV-seropositive. The specimen sequenced was PBMCs. This chain uses TRBV2 with TRBJ1-6, with 8 bases that match TRBD1. DNA for the CDR3: TGTGCCAGCAGTGAGGGGACAGGTTTTTCACCCCTCCACTTT. Translation gives CASSEGTGFSPLHF.